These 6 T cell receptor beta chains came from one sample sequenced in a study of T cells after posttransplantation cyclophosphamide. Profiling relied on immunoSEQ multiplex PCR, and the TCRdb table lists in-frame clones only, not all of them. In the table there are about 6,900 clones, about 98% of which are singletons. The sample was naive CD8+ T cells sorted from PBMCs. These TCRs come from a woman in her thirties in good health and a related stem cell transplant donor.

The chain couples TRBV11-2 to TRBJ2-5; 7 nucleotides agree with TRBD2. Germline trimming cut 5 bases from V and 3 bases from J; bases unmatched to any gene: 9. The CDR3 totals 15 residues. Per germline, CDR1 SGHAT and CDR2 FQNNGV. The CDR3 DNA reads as TGTGCCAGCAGCAACCGGGACTACTGGAAAGAGACCCAGTACTTC. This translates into CASSNRDYWKETQYF.

The CDR3 sequence is CASSSLEEQFF. As DNA, the CDR3 is TGTGCCAGCAGCTCGCTAGAAGAGCAGTTCTTC. This sequence joins TRBV11-2 and TRBJ2-1; D is uncertain. The CDR3 consists of 11 residues. V gave up 4 bases and J gave up 10 bases, with 8 bases separating them. Germline V gives CDR1 SGHAT, CDR2 FQNNGV.

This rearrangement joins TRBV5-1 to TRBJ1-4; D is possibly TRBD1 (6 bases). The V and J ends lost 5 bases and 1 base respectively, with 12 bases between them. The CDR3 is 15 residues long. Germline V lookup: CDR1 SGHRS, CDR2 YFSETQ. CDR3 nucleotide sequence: TGCGCCAGCAGGATAAAACAGGGAACTAATGAAAAACTGTTTTTT. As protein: CASRIKQGTNEKLFF.

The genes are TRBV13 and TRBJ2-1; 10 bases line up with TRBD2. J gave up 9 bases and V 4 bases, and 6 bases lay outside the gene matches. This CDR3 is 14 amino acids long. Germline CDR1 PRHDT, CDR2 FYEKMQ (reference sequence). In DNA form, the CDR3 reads TGTGCCAGCAGCTCCGCTAGCGGGGGTCGTGAGCAGTTCTTC. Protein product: CASSSASGGREQFF.

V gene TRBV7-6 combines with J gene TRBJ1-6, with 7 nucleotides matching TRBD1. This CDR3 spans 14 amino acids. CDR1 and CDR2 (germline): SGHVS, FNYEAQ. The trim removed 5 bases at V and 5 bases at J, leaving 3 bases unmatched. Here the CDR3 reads CASSGDSNNSPLHF. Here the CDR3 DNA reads TGTGCCAGCAGCGGGGACAGTAATAATTCACCCCTCCACTTT. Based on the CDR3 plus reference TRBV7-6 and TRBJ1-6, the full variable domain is GAGVSQSPRYKVTKRGQDVALRCDPISGHVSLYWYRQALGQGPEFLTYFNYEAQQDKSGLPNDRFSAERPEGSISTLTIQRTEQRDSAMYRCASSGDSNNSPLHFGNGTRLTVT.

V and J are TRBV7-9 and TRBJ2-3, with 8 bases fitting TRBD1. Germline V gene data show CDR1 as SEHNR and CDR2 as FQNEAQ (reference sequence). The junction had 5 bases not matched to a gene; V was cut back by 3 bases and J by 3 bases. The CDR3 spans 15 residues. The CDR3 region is CASSFRQGATDTQYF. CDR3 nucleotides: TGTGCCAGCAGCTTTCGGCAGGGGGCGACAGATACGCAGTATTTT.